The source of this TCR beta chain is a study of beta chain features in type 1 diabetes. There are 13 residues in the CDR3. Trimming at V came to 8 bases and at J to 6 bases, leaving 7 bases not matched to a gene. Germline V CDR1 and CDR2: ENHRY, SYGVKD. The sequenced template was cDNA made from the entire isolated RNA. The method was immunoSEQ multiplex PCR; TCRdb's version includes in-frame clones alone and lacks a portion of them. The sample comprises fewer than 20,000 clones, 45% to 55% of which are singletons, and around 0.5% rests with the top ten. The sequencing sample was made of stem cell memory CD4+ T cells from blood. The chain recombines TRBV10-3 with TRBJ1-2; 9 bases line up with TRBD1. The sequence came from a woman younger than 30 in good health. The CDR3 bases are TGTGCCATCCGGGACAGGGATGGTAATGGCTACACCTTC. Translating gives CAIRDRDGNGYTF.